This TCR beta chain appears in the sequencing data of a study of T-cell reconstitution after alpha-beta-depleted transplantation in children. Trimming removed 3 bases at V and 3 bases at J, with 23 bases between. CDR1 GTSNPN and CDR2 SVGIG come from the germline V gene (reference sequence). The CDR3 has 17 residues. Unique molecular identifiers were incorporated during preparation of the TCRbeta library. TCRdb re-analysed the PCR reads in MiXCR, keeping a single row per CDR3 protein. This sample has several thousand distinct CDR3 sequences; approximately 9.6% occur once, and the top ten carry 45%. This clonotype was detected many times.

The chain is built from TRBV30 and TRBJ1-2, with D perhaps matching TRBD1 (5 bases). Here the sequenced sample was PBMCs, mostly from graft donor cells, taken 180 days after TCRalphabeta/CD19-depleted stem cell transplant. The TCR was taken from a male patient between 2 and 10 years old who had a stem cell transplant for acute lymphoblastic leukemia, so the T cells may come from the graft donor. CDR3 in DNA: TGTGCCTGGAGGACACCCCAGGGACTACCCGCCGACTATGGCTACACCTTC. Its translation: CAWRTPQGLPADYGYTF.